This T cell receptor (beta chain) was captured in a study of blood T cell repertoires in COVID-19. As for the study in general: Acute-phase and convalescent COVID-19 samples originated in the United States, Italy and Spain. Nucleic acid was either cDNA or gDNA, and it came from T cells, B-cell-depleted T cells, or PBMCs.

Study processing details: How many nucleated cells were present was estimated from reference gene primer amplification. Clones were read by immunoSEQ multiplex PCR, and TCRdb kept only the in-frame ones, dropping some. From that table come the V and J calls and clone size; the DNA was used to work out D and trimming. The sample lists about 280,000 clones, around 87% occurring once. The CDR3 has 19 amino acids. Germline assignment: CDR1 LNHDA and CDR2 SQIVND (reference sequence). Trimming cost V 1 base and J 3 bases; bases outside gene matches: 9. The chain combines TRBV19 with TRBJ2-5, with 15 bases lining up with TRBD2. The sequenced sample was peripheral blood. This clonotype was sampled from a woman between 50 and 59 years old who had recovered from COVID-19. This CDR3 reads CASSIVRTSGGAEEETQYF. CDR3 coding DNA: TGTGCCAGTAGTATAGTGCGGACTAGCGGGGGGGCCGAGGAAGAGACCCAGTACTTC.